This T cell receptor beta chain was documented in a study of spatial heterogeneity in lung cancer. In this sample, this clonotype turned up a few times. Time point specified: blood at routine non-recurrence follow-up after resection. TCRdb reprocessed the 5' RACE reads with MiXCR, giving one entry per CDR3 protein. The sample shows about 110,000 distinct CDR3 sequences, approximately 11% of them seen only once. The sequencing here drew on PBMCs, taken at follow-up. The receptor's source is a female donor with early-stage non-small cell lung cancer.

The CDR3 nucleotides are TGTGCCAGCAGCTTTACCGGGACTAGCGGGATAGAAGAACAAGAGACCCAGTACTTC. Protein: CASSFTGTSGIEEQETQYF. The chain recombines TRBV7-3 with TRBJ2-5; 13 positions agree with TRBD2. Trimming cost V 3 bases and J 2 bases; bases outside gene matches: 12. This CDR3 has 19 residues. The V gene's germline CDR1 is SGHTA and CDR2 FQGTGA.